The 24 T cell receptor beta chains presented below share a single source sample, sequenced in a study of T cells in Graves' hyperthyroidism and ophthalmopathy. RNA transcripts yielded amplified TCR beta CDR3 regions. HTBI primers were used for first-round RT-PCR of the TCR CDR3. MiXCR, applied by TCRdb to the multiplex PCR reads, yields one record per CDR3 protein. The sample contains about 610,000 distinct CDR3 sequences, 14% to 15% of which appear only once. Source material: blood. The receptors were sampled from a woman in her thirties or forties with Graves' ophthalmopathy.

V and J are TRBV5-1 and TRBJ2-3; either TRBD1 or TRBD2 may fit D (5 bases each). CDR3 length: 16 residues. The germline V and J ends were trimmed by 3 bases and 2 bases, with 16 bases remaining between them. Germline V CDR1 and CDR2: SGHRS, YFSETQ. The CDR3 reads CASSSRDARFTDTQYF. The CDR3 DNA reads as TGCGCCAGCAGCTCCCGGGACGCTCGCTTCACAGATACGCAGTATTTT.

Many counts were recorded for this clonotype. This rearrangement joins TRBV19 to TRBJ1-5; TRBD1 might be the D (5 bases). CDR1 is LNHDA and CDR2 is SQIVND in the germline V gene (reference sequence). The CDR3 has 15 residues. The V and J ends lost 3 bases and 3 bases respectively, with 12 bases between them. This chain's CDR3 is CASSILAGINQPQHF. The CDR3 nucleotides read TGTGCCAGTAGTATCCTGGCAGGGATCAATCAGCCCCAGCATTTT. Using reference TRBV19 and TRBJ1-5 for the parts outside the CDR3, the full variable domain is DGGITQSPKYLFRKEGQNVTLSCEQNLNHDAMYWYRQDPGQGLRLIYYSQIVNDFQKGDIAEGYSVSREKKESFPLTVTSAQKNPTAFYLCASSILAGINQPQHFGDGTRLSIL.

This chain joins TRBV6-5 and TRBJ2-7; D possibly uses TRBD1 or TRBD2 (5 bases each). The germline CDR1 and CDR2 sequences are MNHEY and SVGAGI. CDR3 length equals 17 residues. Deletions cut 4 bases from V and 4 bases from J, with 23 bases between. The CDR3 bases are TGTGCCAGCAGTTCCATCCCGGGACGTCAGCGATCTTACGAGCAGTACTTC. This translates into CASSSIPGRQRSYEQYF.

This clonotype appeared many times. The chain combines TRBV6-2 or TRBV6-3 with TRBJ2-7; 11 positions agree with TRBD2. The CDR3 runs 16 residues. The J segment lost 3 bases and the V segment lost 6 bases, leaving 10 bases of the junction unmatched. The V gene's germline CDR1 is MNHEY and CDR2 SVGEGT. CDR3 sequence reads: CASRDETSGSFYEQYF. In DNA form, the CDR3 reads TGTGCCAGCAGAGACGAAACTAGCGGGAGTTTCTACGAGCAGTACTTC.

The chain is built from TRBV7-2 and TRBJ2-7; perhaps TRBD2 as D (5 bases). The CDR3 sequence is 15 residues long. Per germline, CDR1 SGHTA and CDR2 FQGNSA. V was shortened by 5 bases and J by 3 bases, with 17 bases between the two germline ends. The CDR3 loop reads CASSKTAGGFYEQYF. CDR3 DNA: TGTGCCAGCAGCAAAACGGCAGGAGGATTCTACGAGCAGTACTTC.

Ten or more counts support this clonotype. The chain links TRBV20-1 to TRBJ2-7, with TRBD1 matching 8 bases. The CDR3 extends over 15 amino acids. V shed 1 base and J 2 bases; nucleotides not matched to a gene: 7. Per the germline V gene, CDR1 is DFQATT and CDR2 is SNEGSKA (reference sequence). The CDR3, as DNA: TGCAGTGCTAGAGGAAGACAGGGGTTTACCTACGAGCAGTACTTC. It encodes CSARGRQGFTYEQYF.

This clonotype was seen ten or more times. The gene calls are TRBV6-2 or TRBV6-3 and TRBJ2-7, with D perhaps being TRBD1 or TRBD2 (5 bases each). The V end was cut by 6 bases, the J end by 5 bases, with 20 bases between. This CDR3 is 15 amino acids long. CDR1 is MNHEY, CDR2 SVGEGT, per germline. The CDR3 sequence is CASSYRQGRDDEQYF. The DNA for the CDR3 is TGTGCCAGCAGCTATAGACAAGGACGGGACGACGAGCAGTACTTC.

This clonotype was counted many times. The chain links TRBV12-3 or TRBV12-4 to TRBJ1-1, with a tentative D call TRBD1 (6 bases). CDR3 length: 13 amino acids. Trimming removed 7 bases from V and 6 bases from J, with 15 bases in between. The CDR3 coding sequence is TGTGCCAGCACCAAAGGTGGGGGCGCTGAAGCTTTCTTT. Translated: CASTKGGGAEAFF.

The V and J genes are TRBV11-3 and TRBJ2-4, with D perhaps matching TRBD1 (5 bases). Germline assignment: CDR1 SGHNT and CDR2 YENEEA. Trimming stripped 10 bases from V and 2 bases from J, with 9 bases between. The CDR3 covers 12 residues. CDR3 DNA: TGTGCCACCCAGGGTCCCAAAAACATTCAGTACTTC. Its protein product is CATQGPKNIQYF.

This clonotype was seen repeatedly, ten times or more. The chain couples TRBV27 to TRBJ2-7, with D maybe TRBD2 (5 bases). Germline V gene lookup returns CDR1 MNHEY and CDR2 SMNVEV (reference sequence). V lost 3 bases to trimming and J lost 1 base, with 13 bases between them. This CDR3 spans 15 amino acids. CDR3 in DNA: TGTGCCAGCAGTTTGGCTTACAGCGGATCCTACGAGCAGTACTTC. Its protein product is CASSLAYSGSYEQYF.

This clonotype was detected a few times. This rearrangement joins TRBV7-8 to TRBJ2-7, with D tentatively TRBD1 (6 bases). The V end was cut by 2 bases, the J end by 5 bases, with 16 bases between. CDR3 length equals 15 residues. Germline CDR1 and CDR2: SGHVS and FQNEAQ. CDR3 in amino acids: CASSLSGSRGHEQYF. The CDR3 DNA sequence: TGTGCCAGCAGCTTAAGCGGCAGCAGGGGCCACGAGCAGTACTTC.

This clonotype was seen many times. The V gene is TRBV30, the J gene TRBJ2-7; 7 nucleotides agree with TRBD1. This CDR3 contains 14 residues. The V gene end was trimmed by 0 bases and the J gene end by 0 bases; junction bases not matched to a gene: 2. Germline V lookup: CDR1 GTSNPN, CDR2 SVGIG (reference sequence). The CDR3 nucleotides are TGTGCCTGGAGTGTGGACAGGTTCTCCTACGAGCAGTACTTC. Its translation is CAWSVDRFSYEQYF.

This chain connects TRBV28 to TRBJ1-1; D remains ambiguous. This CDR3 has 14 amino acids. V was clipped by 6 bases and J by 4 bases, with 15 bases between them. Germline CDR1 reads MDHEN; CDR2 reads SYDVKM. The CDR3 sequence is CASRDSREFTEAFF. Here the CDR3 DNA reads TGTGCCAGCAGAGATTCCCGGGAGTTCACTGAAGCTTTCTTT. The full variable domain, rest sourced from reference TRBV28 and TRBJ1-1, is DVKVTQSSRYLVKRTGEKVFLECVQDMDHENMFWYRQDPGLGLRLIYFSYDVKMKEKGDIPEGYSVSREKKERFSLILESASTNQTSMYLCASRDSREFTEAFFGQGTRLTVV.

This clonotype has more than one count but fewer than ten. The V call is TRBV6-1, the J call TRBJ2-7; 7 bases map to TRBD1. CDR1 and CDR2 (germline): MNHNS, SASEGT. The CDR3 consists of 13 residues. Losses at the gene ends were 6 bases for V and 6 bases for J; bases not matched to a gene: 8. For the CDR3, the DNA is TGTGCCAGCAGGGATACAGGGGAGAGCGAGCAGTACTTC. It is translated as CASRDTGESEQYF.

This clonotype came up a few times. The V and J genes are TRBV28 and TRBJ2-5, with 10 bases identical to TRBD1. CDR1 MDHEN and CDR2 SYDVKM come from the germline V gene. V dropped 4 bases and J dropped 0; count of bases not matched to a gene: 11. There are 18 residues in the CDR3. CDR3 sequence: CASSWSGTGVVYQETQYF. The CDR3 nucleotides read TGTGCCAGCAGTTGGTCCGGGACAGGGGTTGTGTACCAAGAGACCCAGTACTTC. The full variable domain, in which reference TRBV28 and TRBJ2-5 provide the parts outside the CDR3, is DVKVTQSSRYLVKRTGEKVFLECVQDMDHENMFWYRQDPGLGLRLIYFSYDVKMKEKGDIPEGYSVSREKKERFSLILESASTNQTSMYLCASSWSGTGVVYQETQYFGPGTRLLVL.

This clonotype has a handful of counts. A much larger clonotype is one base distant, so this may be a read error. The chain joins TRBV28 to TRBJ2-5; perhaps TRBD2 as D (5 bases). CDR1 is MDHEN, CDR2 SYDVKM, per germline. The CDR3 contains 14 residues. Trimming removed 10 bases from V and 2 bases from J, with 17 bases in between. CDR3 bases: TGTGCCATTACTACCGGACTGATGCAAGAGACCCAGTACTTC. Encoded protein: CAITTGLMQETQYF.

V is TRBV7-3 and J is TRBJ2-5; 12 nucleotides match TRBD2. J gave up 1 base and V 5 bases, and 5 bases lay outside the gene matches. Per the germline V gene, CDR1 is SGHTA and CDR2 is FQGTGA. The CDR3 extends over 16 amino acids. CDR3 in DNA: TGTGCCAGCAGCCCATTACTAGCGGGAGGCCAAGAGACCCAGTACTTC. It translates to CASSPLLAGGQETQYF.

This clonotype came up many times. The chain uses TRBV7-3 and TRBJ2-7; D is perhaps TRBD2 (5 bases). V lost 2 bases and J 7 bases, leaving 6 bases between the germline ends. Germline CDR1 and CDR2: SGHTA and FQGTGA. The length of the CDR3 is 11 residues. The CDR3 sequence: CASSLGEEQYF. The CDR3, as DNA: TGTGCCAGCAGCTTAGGGGAGGAGCAGTACTTC.

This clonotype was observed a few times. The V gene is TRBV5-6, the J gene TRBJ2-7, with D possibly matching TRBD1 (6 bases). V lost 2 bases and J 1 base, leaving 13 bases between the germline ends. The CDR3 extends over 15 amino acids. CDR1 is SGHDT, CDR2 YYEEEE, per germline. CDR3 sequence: CASSFSETGSYEQYF. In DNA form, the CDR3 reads TGTGCCAGCAGCTTCTCCGAGACAGGTTCCTACGAGCAGTACTTC.

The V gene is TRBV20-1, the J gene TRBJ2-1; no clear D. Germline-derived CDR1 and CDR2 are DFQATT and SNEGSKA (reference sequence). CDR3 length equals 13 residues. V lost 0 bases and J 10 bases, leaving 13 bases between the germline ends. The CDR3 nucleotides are TGCAGTGCTAGAGACGACGAGTTCGGCGAGCAGTTCTTC. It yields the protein CSARDDEFGEQFF.

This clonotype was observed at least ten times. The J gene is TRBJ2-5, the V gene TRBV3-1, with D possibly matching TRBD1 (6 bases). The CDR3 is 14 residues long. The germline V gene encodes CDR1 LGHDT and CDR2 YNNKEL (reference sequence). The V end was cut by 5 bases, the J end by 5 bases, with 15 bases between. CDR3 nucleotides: TGTGCCAGCAGCTATCAGGGGTCCCCGGAGACCCAGTACTTC. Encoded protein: CASSYQGSPETQYF.

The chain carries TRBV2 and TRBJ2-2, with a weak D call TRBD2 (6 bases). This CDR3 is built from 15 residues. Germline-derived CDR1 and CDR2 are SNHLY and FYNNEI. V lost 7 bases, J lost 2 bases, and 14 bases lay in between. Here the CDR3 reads CASMWWRANTGELFF. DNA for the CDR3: TGTGCCAGCATGTGGTGGAGGGCAAACACCGGGGAGCTGTTTTTT.

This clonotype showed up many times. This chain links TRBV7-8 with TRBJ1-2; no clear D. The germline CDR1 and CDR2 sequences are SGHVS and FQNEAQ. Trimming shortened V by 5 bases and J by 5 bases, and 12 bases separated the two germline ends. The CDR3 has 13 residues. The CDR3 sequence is CASSLGFTYGYTF. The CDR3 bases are TGTGCCAGCAGCCTAGGATTCACATATGGCTACACCTTC.

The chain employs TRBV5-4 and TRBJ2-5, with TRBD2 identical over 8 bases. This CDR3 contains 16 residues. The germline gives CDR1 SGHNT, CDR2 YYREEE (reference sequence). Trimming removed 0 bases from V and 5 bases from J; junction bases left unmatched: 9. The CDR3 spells CASSLAAGGAGETQYF. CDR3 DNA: TGTGCCAGCAGCTTGGCCGCGGGGGGCGCAGGGGAGACCCAGTACTTC.